A single sample is the source of the 11 T cell receptor beta chains below, sequenced in a study of blood T cell repertoires in COVID-19. Measured with immunoSEQ multiplex PCR; TCRdb has only the in-frame clones, and not every one. Among 68,000 or so clones listed, about 86% were seen once. Sequenced material: peripheral blood. These receptors were collected from a man in his forties or fifties with acute or convalescent COVID-19.

The chain links TRBV18 to TRBJ2-5; D perhaps matches TRBD2 (6 bases). The CDR3 covers 15 residues. Trimming removed 5 bases at V and 1 base at J, with 14 bases between. Germline-derived CDR1 and CDR2 are KGHSH and LQKENI. The CDR3 here is CASSTLREIQETQYF. DNA for the CDR3: TGTGCCAGCTCAACATTACGGGAGATCCAAGAGACCCAGTACTTC.

This clone was counted a few times. This sequence joins TRBV5-6 and TRBJ1-1; TRBD1 aligns across 12 bases. The CDR3 runs to 14 residues. In germline, CDR1 is SGHDT, CDR2 YYEEEE. V shed 2 bases and J 12 bases; nucleotides not matched to a gene: 8. The CDR3 region is CASSFQTGQGASFF. For the CDR3, the DNA is TGTGCCAGCAGCTTCCAAACGGGACAGGGGGCCTCTTTCTTT. Using reference TRBV5-6 and TRBJ1-1 for the parts outside the CDR3, the full variable domain is DAGVTQSPTHLIKTRGQQVTLRCSPKSGHDTVSWYQQALGQGPQFIFQYYEEEERQRGNFPDRFSGHQFPNYSSELNVNALLLGDSALYLCASSFQTGQGASFFGQGTRLTVV.

The chain employs TRBV10-3 and TRBJ1-2, with a possible D match to TRBD1 (6 bases). CDR3 length: 14 residues. The germline gives CDR1 ENHRY, CDR2 SYGVKD. Trimming removed 8 bases at V and 7 bases at J, with 20 bases between. The CDR3 spells CAISPSQGLGGYTF. The CDR3 DNA follows: TGTGCCATCTCCCCGAGCCAGGGGTTGGGTGGCTACACCTTC.

V is TRBV7-9 and J is TRBJ2-7; 8 nucleotides match TRBD2. The trim removed 2 bases at V and 3 bases at J, leaving 6 bases unmatched. The germline CDR1 and CDR2 sequences are SEHNR and FQNEAQ (reference sequence). This CDR3 is 15 amino acids long. The CDR3 region has the DNA TGTGCCAGCAGCTTACTGCGGGGGGCACTCTACGAGCAGTACTTC. Translating it yields CASSLLRGALYEQYF.

The table lists this clone with a few counts. This sequence joins TRBV7-9 and TRBJ2-1; 9 bases fit TRBD2. Germline V lookup: CDR1 SEHNR, CDR2 FQNEAQ (reference sequence). The trim removed 1 base at V and 6 bases at J, leaving 7 bases unmatched. The CDR3 runs 16 residues. Here the CDR3 reads CASSLGRGREGNEQFF. CDR3 bases: TGTGCCAGCAGCTTAGGTAGGGGGCGGGAGGGCAATGAGCAGTTCTTC.

The V call is TRBV6-1, the J call TRBJ1-2; D is uncertain. The CDR3 contains 17 residues. Germline V gene data show CDR1 as MNHNS and CDR2 as SASEGT. V lost 3 bases and J 4 bases, leaving 21 bases between the germline ends. In nucleotides, the CDR3 is TGTGCCAGCAGTGATTCCCCCCGCCGGCGGGATTCCTATGGCTACACCTTC. This gives the protein CASSDSPRRRDSYGYTF.

The count of this clone is one. The chain has TRBV5-5 and TRBJ2-7; D possibly corresponds to TRBD1 (6 bases). There are 14 residues in the CDR3. Trimming cost V 3 bases and J 3 bases, with 13 bases left between them. Germline loops: CDR1 SGHKS, CDR2 YYEKEE (reference sequence). In DNA form, the CDR3 reads TGTGCCAGCAGCTCTCGACAGGTCCTCTACGAGCAGTACTTC. It yields the protein CASSSRQVLYEQYF.

V and J are TRBV2 and TRBJ1-1, with D possibly matching TRBD1 (6 bases). With 7 bases removed from V and 5 bases from J, the gap between germline ends came to 17 bases. The CDR3 covers 14 residues. CDR1 and CDR2 (germline): SNHLY, FYNNEI. The CDR3 region has the DNA TGTGCCAGCACGACACAGGGCTGGTTTACTGAAGCTTTCTTT. Translated: CASTTQGWFTEAFF. Full variable domain (rest looked up from reference TRBV2 and TRBJ1-1): EPEVTQTPSHQVTQMGQEVILRCVPISNHLYFYWYRQILGQKVEFLVSFYNNEISEKSEIFDDQFSVERPDGSNFTLKIRSTKLEDSAMYFCASTTQGWFTEAFFGQGTRLTVV.

This chain links TRBV7-3 with TRBJ1-2; TRBD1 matches at 8 bases. The V gene's germline CDR1 is SGHTA and CDR2 FQGTGA. The V gene end was trimmed by 5 bases and the J gene end by 6 bases; junction bases not matched to a gene: 8. The CDR3 consists of 14 residues. The DNA of the CDR3 is TGTGCCAGCAGCCAGGACAGGGTGCGAGATGGCTACACCTTC. Its protein product is CASSQDRVRDGYTF.

V is TRBV6-5 and J is TRBJ1-3; TRBD1 agrees at 10 bases. The trim removed 6 bases at V and 2 bases at J, leaving 1 base unmatched. The CDR3 is 14 residues long. The germline CDR1 and CDR2 sequences are MNHEY and SVGAGI. CDR3 loop: CASRTGGTGNTIYF. The CDR3 DNA follows: TGTGCCAGCAGGACAGGGGGCACTGGAAACACCATATATTTT.

The chain is built from TRBV19 and TRBJ2-3; 10 bases align to TRBD2. The CDR3 contains 15 residues. V was clipped by 5 bases and J by 2 bases; unmatched bases: 4. The germline CDR1 and CDR2 sequences are LNHDA and SQIVND (reference sequence). In nucleotides, the CDR3 is TGTGCCAGTAGTCCGCTAGCGGGAGACACAGATACGCAGTATTTT. This translates into CASSPLAGDTDTQYF. The full variable domain, its missing parts supplied by reference TRBV19 and TRBJ2-3, is DGGITQSPKYLFRKEGQNVTLSCEQNLNHDAMYWYRQDPGQGLRLIYYSQIVNDFQKGDIAEGYSVSREKKESFPLTVTSAQKNPTAFYLCASSPLAGDTDTQYFGPGTRLTVL.